The T cell receptor (beta chain) under discussion was sequenced for a study of shared clonotypes between healthy human individuals. Points from the study as a whole: Few donors limited the genetic and exposure-history diversity represented.

Notes on this clone: Its antigen is currently unknown.

Evenly divided among several immunoSEQ plates was the genomic DNA of each subset. Per the authors' pipeline: In the immunoSEQ data, sequences were junction-only and lacked quality scores, so filtering differed. Produced via immunoSEQ multiplex PCR; TCRdb's table is partial and in-frame only. The DNA was the basis for D and trimming; V, J and clone size are from that table. The table has about 2 million clones, 85% to 95% seen once; the top ten hold 0.13%. Subsets obtained from CD4+ cells comprised CD45RA+ naive and CD45RA-negative memory cells. Germline V gene lookup returns CDR1 SGHTA and CDR2 FQGNSA. The CDR3 consists of 15 residues. Between the trimmed V and J ends, which lost 0 bases and 6 bases, there was a span of 12 bases.

The sequence was obtained from a man aged 18-30 years in good health. The gene calls are TRBV7-2 and TRBJ2-4; no clear D. The sequencing input was naive CD4+ T cells sorted from blood. Subset of the sample: CD45RA+ positively selected. The CDR3 sequence: CASSLALVFGNIQYF. The CDR3 DNA reads as TGTGCCAGCAGCTTAGCGCTCGTCTTCGGAAACATTCAGTACTTC.